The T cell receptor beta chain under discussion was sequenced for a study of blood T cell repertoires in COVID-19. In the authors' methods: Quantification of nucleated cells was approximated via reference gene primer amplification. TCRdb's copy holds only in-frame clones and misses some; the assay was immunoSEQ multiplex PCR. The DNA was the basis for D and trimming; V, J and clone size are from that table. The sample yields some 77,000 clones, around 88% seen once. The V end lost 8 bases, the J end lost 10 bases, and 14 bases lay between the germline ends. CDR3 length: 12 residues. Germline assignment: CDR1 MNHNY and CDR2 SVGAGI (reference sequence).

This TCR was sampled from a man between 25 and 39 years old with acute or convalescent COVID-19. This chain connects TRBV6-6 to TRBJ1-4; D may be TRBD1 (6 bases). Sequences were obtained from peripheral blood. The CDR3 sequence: CASEGGGAKLFF. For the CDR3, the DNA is TGTGCCAGCGAGGGGGGAGGGGCAAAACTGTTTTTT.